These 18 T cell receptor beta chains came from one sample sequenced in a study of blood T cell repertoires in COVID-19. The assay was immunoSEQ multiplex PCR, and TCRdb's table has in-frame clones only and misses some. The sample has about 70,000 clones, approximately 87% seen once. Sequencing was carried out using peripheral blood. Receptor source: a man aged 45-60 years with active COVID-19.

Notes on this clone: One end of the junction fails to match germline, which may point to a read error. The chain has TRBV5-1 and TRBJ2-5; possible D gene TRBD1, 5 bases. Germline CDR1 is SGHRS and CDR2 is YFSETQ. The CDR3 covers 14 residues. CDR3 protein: CASSSGQIQETRYF. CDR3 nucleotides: TGCGCCAGCAGCTCCGGACAAATACAAGAGACCCGGTACTTC. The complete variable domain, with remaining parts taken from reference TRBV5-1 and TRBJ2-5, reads KAGVTQTPRYLIKTRGQQVTLSCSPISGHRSVSWYQQTPGQGLQFLFEYFSETQRNKGNFPGRFSGRQFSNSRSEMNVSTLELGDSALYLCASSSGQIQETRYFGPGTRLLVL.

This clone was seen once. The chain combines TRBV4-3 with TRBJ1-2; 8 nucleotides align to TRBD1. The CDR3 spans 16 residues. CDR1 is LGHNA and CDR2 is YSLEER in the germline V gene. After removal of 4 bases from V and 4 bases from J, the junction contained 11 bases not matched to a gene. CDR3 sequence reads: CASSRDRGAYGYGYTF. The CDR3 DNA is TGCGCCAGCAGCCGTGACAGGGGAGCTTACGGCTATGGCTACACCTTC.

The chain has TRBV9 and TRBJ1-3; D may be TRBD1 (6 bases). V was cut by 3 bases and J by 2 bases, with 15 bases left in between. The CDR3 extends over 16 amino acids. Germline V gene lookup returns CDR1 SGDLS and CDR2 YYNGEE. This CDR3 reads CASSETPGVAGNTIYF. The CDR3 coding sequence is TGTGCCAGCAGCGAAACTCCAGGGGTTGCTGGAAACACCATATATTTT.

In DNA, the CDR3 is TGTGCCAGCGGACTAGCGGGTGCCAGTGAGCAGTTCTTC. This translates into CASGLAGASEQFF. This chain joins TRBV6-6 and TRBJ2-1; 11 nucleotides match TRBD2. Germline CDR1 and CDR2: MNHNY and SVGAGI (reference sequence). The CDR3 is made up of 13 amino acids. J was trimmed by 9 bases and V by 8 bases; bases with no gene match: 6.

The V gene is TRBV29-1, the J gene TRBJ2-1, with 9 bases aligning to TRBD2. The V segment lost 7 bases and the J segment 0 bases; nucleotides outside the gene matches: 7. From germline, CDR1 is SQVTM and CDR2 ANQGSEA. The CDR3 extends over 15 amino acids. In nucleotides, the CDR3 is TGCAGCGGGACCCTTAGCGGGAGCTCCTACAATGAGCAGTTCTTC. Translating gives CSGTLSGSSYNEQFF.

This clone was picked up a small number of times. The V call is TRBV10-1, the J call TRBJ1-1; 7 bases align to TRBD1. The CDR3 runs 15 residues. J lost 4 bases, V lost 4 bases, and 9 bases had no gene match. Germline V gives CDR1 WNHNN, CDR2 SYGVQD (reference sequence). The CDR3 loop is CASSGSTTGRTEAFF. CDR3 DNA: TGCGCCAGCAGTGGATCAACGACAGGGCGCACTGAAGCTTTCTTT.

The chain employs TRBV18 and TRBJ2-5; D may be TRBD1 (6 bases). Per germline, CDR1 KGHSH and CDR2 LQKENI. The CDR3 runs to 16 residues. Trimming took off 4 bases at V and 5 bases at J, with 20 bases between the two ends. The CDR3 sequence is CASSLRTVGLGETQYF. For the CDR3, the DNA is TGTGCCAGCTCACTTCGGACAGTGGGGTTGGGGGAGACCCAGTACTTC.

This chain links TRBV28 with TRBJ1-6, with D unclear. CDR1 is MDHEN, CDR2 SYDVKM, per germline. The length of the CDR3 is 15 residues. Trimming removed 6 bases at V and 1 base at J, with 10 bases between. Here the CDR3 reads CASSQERSYNSPLHF. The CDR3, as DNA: TGTGCCAGCAGCCAAGAGAGGTCCTATAATTCACCCCTCCACTTT.

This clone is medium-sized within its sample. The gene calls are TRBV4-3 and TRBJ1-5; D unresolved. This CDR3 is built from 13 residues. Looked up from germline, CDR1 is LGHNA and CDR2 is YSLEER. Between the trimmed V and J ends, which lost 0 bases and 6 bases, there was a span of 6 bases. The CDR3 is CASSQDVRQPQHF. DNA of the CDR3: TGCGCCAGCAGCCAAGATGTGCGTCAGCCCCAGCATTTT.

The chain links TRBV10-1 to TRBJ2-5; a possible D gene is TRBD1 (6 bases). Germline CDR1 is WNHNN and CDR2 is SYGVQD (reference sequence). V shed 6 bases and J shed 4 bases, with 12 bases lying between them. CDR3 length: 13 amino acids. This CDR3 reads CASSRDRRETQYF. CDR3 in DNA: TGCGCCAGCAGCCGAGACAGGCGAGAGACCCAGTACTTC.

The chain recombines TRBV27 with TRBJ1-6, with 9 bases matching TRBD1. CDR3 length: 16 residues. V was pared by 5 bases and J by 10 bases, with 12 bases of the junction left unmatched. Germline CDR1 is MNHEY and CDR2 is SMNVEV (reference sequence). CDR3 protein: CASSLGTGFVQSPLHF. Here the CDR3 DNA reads TGTGCCAGCAGTCTCGGGACAGGGTTTGTTCAATCACCCCTCCACTTT.

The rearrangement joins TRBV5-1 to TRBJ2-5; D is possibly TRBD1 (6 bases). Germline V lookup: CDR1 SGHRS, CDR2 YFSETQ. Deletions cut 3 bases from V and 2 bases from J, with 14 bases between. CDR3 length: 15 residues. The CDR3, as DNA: TGCGCCAGCAGCTCCCGGGACATGAGGCAAGAGACCCAGTACTTC. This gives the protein CASSSRDMRQETQYF.

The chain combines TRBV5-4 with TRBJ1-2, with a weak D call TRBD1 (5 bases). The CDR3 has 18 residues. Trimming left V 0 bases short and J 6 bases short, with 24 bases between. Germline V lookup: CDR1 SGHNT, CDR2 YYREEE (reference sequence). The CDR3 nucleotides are TGTGCCAGCAGCTTGGAGGGCGACAGTGAAGAAAAGGGCCATGGCTACACCTTC. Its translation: CASSLEGDSEEKGHGYTF.

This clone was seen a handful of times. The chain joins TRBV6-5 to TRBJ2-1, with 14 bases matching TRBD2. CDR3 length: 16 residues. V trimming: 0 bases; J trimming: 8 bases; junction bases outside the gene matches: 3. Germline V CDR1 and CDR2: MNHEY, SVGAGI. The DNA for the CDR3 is TGTGCCAGCAGTTACTCAACGGGACTAGCGGGAGATGAGCAGTTCTTC. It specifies CASSYSTGLAGDEQFF.

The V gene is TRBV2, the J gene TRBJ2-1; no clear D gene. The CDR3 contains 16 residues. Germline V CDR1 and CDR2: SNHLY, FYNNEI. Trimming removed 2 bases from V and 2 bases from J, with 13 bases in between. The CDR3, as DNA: TGTGCCAGCAGTGAAAGGTCTAGGTCTACCTACAATGAGCAGTTCTTC. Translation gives CASSERSRSTYNEQFF.

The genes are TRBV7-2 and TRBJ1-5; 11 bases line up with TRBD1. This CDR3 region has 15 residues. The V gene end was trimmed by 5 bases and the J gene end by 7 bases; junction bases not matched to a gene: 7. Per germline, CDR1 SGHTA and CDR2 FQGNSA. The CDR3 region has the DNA TGTGCCAGCAGCAGCGGACAGGGGGCCCGACAGCCCCAGCATTTT. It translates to CASSSGQGARQPQHF.

CDR3 nucleotides: TGTGCCATCAGGGGGAGATTTGAAGCTTTCTTT. This gives the protein CAIRGRFEAFF. This sequence joins TRBV10-3 and TRBJ1-1, with unresolved D. The CDR3 contains 11 residues. Germline CDR1 and CDR2: ENHRY and SYGVKD. V lost 6 bases and J 7 bases, leaving 9 bases between the germline ends.

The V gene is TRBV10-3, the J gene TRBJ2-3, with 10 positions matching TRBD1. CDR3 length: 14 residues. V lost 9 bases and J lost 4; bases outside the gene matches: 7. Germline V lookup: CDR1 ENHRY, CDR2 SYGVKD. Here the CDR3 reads CAITGTGAADTQYF. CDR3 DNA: TGTGCCATTACCGGGACAGGGGCCGCAGATACGCAGTATTTT.